Each of the 9 T cell receptor beta chains below was sequenced from the same sample in a study of T cells after yellow fever vaccination. TCRdb recomputed calls from the 5' RACE reads with MiXCR, one row per CDR3 protein. Of approximately 300,000 distinct CDR3 sequences in the sample, roughly 9.4% were seen once. The sequenced sample was PBMCs, obtained on the day of the first yellow fever vaccination. The receptors stem from a man in his late teens or twenties who received the YFV17D yellow fever vaccine.

This clonotype was observed a few times. This chain joins TRBV3-1 and TRBJ2-7; 9 bases are a match to TRBD1. CDR1 is LGHDT and CDR2 is YNNKEL in the germline V gene (reference sequence). The V and J ends lost 4 bases and 12 bases, in that order; junction bases with no gene match: 4. The CDR3 extends over 11 amino acids. The CDR3 DNA reads as TGTGCCAGCAGCCCGGGGACAGGGCTGTACTTC. Translated, it gives CASSPGTGLYF.

This clonotype came up many times. The chain uses TRBV3-1 and TRBJ1-5; 8 bases match TRBD1. Trimming at V came to 4 bases and at J to 7 bases, leaving 9 bases not matched to a gene. This CDR3 has 15 amino acids. CDR1 and CDR2 (germline): LGHDT, YNNKEL (reference sequence). CDR3 DNA: TGTGCCAGCAGCCGAGGACAGGGAGGCGGGCAGCCCCAGCATTTT. Protein sequence: CASSRGQGGGQPQHF.

This clonotype was picked up a small number of times. The CDR3 DNA sequence: TGTGCCAGCAGCTTAGCAATTAGCGGGGCTAGCACAGATACGCAGTATTTT. Translated: CASSLAISGASTDTQYF. The rearrangement joins TRBV7-6 to TRBJ2-3; TRBD2 agrees at 8 bases. V gave up 0 bases and J gave up 0 bases; unmatched junction bases: 5. The CDR3 has 17 residues. Germline CDR1 and CDR2: SGHVS and FNYEAQ.

This chain joins TRBV10-3 and TRBJ2-7; 7 nucleotides match TRBD2. The V gene's germline CDR1 is ENHRY and CDR2 SYGVKD. CDR3 length equals 13 residues. Unmatched junction bases numbered 11, after V lost 10 bases and J lost 5 bases. The CDR3, as DNA: TGTGCCACCCGGGACTACCCCCGGGACGAGCAGTACTTC. Translation: CATRDYPRDEQYF.

J is TRBJ2-1 and V is TRBV3-1; TRBD1 aligns across 10 bases. The germline V gene encodes CDR1 LGHDT and CDR2 YNNKEL (reference sequence). V gave up 4 bases and J gave up 8 bases; unmatched junction bases: 8. This CDR3 has 15 amino acids. Here the CDR3 DNA reads TGTGCCAGCAGCCGAGATGATGGGACAGGGGATGAGCAGTTCTTC. Amino acid sequence: CASSRDDGTGDEQFF.

The sample holds a few counts of this clonotype. The chain links TRBV4-1 to TRBJ2-1; maybe TRBD2 (6 bases). With 8 bases removed from V and 10 bases from J, the gap between germline ends came to 24 bases. CDR3 size: 15 residues. Germline loops: CDR1 MGHRA, CDR2 YSYEKL. The CDR3 sequence is CASGPFRGSPGEQFF. CDR3 nucleotide sequence: TGCGCCAGCGGACCTTTCCGGGGGTCCCCAGGAGAGCAGTTCTTC.

This clonotype was counted ten times or more. The V gene is TRBV7-8, the J gene TRBJ1-1; no definite D call. V was trimmed by 5 bases and J by 6 bases, leaving 13 bases between them. Germline values: CDR1 SGHVS, CDR2 FQNEAQ. This CDR3 spans 13 amino acids. The CDR3 sequence is CASSLPEAAEAFF. DNA for the CDR3: TGTGCCAGCAGCCTACCAGAGGCAGCTGAAGCTTTCTTT. Filled out from reference TRBV7-8 and TRBJ1-1, the complete variable domain reads GAGVSQSPRYKVAKRGQDVALRCDPISGHVSLFWYQQALGQGPEFLTYFQNEAQLDKSGLPSDRFFAERPEGSVSTLKIQRTQQEDSAVYLCASSLPEAAEAFFGQGTRLTVV.

The chain is built from TRBV18 and TRBJ1-2; 7 bases are shared with TRBD1. The junction had 8 bases not matched to a gene; V was cut back by 5 bases and J by 2 bases. This CDR3 comprises 15 residues. The germline gives CDR1 KGHSH, CDR2 LQKENI. CDR3 loop: CASSSDRARNYGYTF. CDR3 coding DNA: TGTGCCAGCTCATCTGACAGGGCAAGGAACTATGGCTACACCTTC.

The chain combines TRBV7-9 with TRBJ1-5; TRBD1 is a possible D gene (6 bases). CDR1 and CDR2 from the germline V gene are SEHNR and FQNEAQ (reference sequence). CDR3 size: 17 residues. The V end was cut by 0 bases, the J end by 2 bases, with 14 bases between. The CDR3 spells CASSLASGGGGNQPQHF. CDR3 DNA sequence: TGTGCCAGCAGCTTAGCTAGTGGGGGCGGGGGCAATCAGCCCCAGCATTTT.